Below, 5 T cell receptor beta chains from the same sample are listed, as sequenced in a study of brain metastases from non-small cell lung cancer. Measured with immunoSEQ multiplex PCR; TCRdb has only the in-frame clones, and not every one. This table holds about a thousand clones, nearly 95% found once. Material: tumor-adjacent normal tissue. These receptor sequences come from a donor at least 40 years old with non-small cell lung cancer.

This chain links TRBV2 with TRBJ2-3; TRBD2 matches at 9 bases. CDR1 and CDR2 (germline): SNHLY, FYNNEI. The CDR3 spans 16 residues. V lost 4 bases, J lost 4 bases, and 9 bases stayed unmatched. This chain's CDR3 is CASSAARGGGADTQYF. The CDR3 DNA reads TGTGCCAGCAGTGCCGCGCGGGGGGGCGGGGCAGATACGCAGTATTTT.

This rearrangement joins TRBV12-3 or TRBV12-4 to TRBJ2-5; D is possibly TRBD2 (5 bases). The CDR3 totals 13 residues. Trimming cost V 5 bases and J 1 base, with 8 bases left between them. This CDR3 is CASSGSPQETQYF. The CDR3 coding sequence is TGTGCCAGCAGTGGGAGCCCCCAAGAGACCCAGTACTTC.

V is TRBV5-6 and J is TRBJ1-4; 8 bases line up with TRBD1. The length of the CDR3 is 18 residues. Germline V gene lookup returns CDR1 SGHDT and CDR2 YYEEEE. J gave up 4 bases and V 4 bases, and 15 bases lay outside the gene matches. The CDR3 sequence is CASSPGPGTGVYNEKLFF. As DNA, the CDR3 is TGTGCCAGCAGCCCCGGCCCCGGGACAGGCGTTTATAATGAAAAACTGTTTTTT.

CDR3 loop: CASSPPGSYNEQFF. In nucleotides, the CDR3 is TGTGCCAGCAGCCCCCCGGGCTCCTACAATGAGCAGTTCTTC. The chain uses TRBV9 and TRBJ2-1; D gene uncertain. Per germline, CDR1 SGDLS and CDR2 YYNGEE. Trimming shortened V by 4 bases and J by 0 bases, and 8 bases separated the two germline ends. This CDR3 region has 14 residues.

The rearrangement joins TRBV19 to TRBJ2-7, with 11 bases fitting TRBD1. CDR3 length: 14 amino acids. Germline V lookup: CDR1 LNHDA, CDR2 SQIVND (reference sequence). V trimming: 3 bases; J trimming: 3 bases; junction bases outside the gene matches: 1. The CDR3 reads CASSMGTGGYEQYF. DNA of the CDR3: TGTGCCAGTAGTATGGGGACAGGGGGCTACGAGCAGTACTTC.